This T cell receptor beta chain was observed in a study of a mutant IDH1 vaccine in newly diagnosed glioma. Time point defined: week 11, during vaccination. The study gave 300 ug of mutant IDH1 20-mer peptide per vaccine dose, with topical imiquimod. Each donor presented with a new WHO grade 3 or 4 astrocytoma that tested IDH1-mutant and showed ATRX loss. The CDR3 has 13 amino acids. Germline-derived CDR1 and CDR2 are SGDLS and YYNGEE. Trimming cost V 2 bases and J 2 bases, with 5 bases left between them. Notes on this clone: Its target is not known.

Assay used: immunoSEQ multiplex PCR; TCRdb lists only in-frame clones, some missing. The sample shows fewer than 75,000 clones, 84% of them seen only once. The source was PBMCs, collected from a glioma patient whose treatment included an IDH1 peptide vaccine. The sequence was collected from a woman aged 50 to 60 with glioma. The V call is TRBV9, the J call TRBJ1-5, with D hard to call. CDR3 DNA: TGTGCCAGCAGCGTCTCGGGCAATCAGCCCCAGCATTTT. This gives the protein CASSVSGNQPQHF.